Given below is one TCR beta chain in context. The data were obtained in a study of T-cell reconstitution after alpha-beta-depleted transplantation in children. The CDR3 spans 13 residues. The junction had 6 bases not matched to a gene; V was cut back by 4 bases and J by 10 bases. Germline CDR1 SEHNR, CDR2 FQNEAQ (reference sequence). The TCRbeta library incorporated unique molecular identifiers. One entry per CDR3 protein results from TCRdb running MiXCR on the PCR reads. The repertoire holds some 400,000 distinct CDR3 sequences, approximately 20% seen once, with approximately 3.8% in the top ten. The material was PBMCs from the stem cell graft donor, obtained from the stem cell graft. The V gene is TRBV7-9, the J gene TRBJ2-1, with TRBD2 matching 8 bases. This clonotype was obtained from a human donor who donated a stem cell graft to a child with acute myeloid leukemia. The CDR3: CASSYGTSGEQFF. The CDR3 DNA reads TGTGCCAGCAGCTATGGGACTAGTGGAGAGCAGTTCTTC.